The source of this TCR beta chain is a study of shared clonotypes between healthy human individuals. In the study overall: Donors, aged 18 to 49, were a couple of women and a few men. A donor's plate count was three for CD4 naive and three for CD4 memory; CD8 naive had two and CD8 memory one.

Germline CDR1 and CDR2: SGHRS and YFSETQ. This CDR3 contains 16 residues. V shed 2 bases and J 2 bases; nucleotides not matched to a gene: 3. The method was immunoSEQ multiplex PCR; TCRdb's version includes in-frame clones alone and lacks a portion of them. The sample consists of some 1.4 million clones, approximately 96% of them appearing once. As regards this clone: Its matching antigen is unknown.

General study findings and limits: When compared with the clonotypes that were shared by all four sorted-subset donors, the non-shared clonotypes turned out to have lower generation probabilities.

The chain has TRBV5-1 and TRBJ2-1, with TRBD2 matching 11 bases. Material for sequencing was naive CD4+ T cells sorted from blood. Stated subset: CD45RA+ positively selected. The sequence came from a man in his thirties or forties in good health. The CDR3 sequence: CASSFTSGSTYNEQFF. The CDR3 DNA reads as TGCGCCAGCAGCTTCACTAGCGGGAGCACCTACAATGAGCAGTTCTTC.